The clone carrying this T cell receptor (beta chain) was seen once. Other DNA sequences in this sample translate to the same CDR3. V dropped 3 bases and J dropped 0 bases, with 9 bases sitting between them. Germline V gene lookup returns CDR1 GTSNPN and CDR2 SVGIG (reference sequence). This CDR3 contains 14 residues. It was with 60 Vbeta and 13 Jbeta primers that the PCR ran. The table came from immunoSEQ multiplex PCR; TCRdb's copy has only in-frame clones and leaves some out. Seen here are roughly 140,000 clones, roughly 79% observed once, and the top ten hold under 0.8%. The data stem from a study of cytomegalovirus exposure and HLA in healthy donors.

Sequenced material: PBMCs. The clonotype comes from a male donor in good health and CMV-seronegative. The V and J genes are TRBV30 and TRBJ1-3; TRBD1 is a possible D gene (6 bases). The CDR3 DNA sequence: TGTGCCTGGAGCACAGGGAGCTCTGGAAACACCATATATTTT. Translated, it gives CAWSTGSSGNTIYF.